One and the same sample provided the 17 T cell receptor beta chains below, sequenced in a study of PD-1 blockade in classical Hodgkin lymphoma. The assay was immunoSEQ multiplex PCR, and TCRdb's table has in-frame clones only and misses some. The data hold some 48,000 clones, with about 80% observed a single time. Time point here: cycle 4 day 1 (C4D1), after about 6 weeks of nivolumab. No patient escaped relapse after autologous stem cell transplantation, and brentuximab vedotin exposure varied. This sample comprised peripheral blood mononuclear cells (PBMCs), obtained before the fourth cycle of nivolumab. Receptors originate from a human donor with classical Hodgkin lymphoma.

DNA for the CDR3: TGTGCCATCAGTCCACAGGGGGCCTCTGGAAACACCATATATTTT. Its translation: CAISPQGASGNTIYF. The rearrangement links TRBV10-3 to TRBJ1-3; 9 nucleotides agree with TRBD1. V gave up 5 bases and J gave up 0 bases; unmatched junction bases: 2. The CDR3 length is 15 residues. The germline gives CDR1 ENHRY, CDR2 SYGVKD.

This chain connects TRBV5-1 to TRBJ1-2, with unresolved D. From germline, CDR1 is SGHRS and CDR2 YFSETQ. This CDR3 has 16 residues. V was shortened by 0 bases and J by 8 bases, with 20 bases between the two germline ends. The CDR3 region is CASSLATKPGVGGYTF. CDR3 in DNA: TGCGCCAGCAGCTTGGCCACGAAGCCGGGAGTGGGAGGCTACACCTTC.

This chain uses TRBV28 with TRBJ2-3, with D possibly being TRBD2 (6 bases). The germline V gene has CDR1 MDHEN and CDR2 SYDVKM. The CDR3 is 13 residues long. V was clipped by 5 bases and J by 6 bases, with 12 bases between them. The CDR3 region is CASSGTVSDTQYF. CDR3 nucleotide sequence: TGTGCCAGCAGTGGGACTGTTTCGGATACGCAGTATTTT.

This rearrangement joins TRBV30 to TRBJ1-4; D possibly corresponds to TRBD1 (6 bases). V lost 4 bases to trimming and J lost 8 bases, with 29 bases between them. The CDR3 has 18 amino acids. The germline V gene has CDR1 GTSNPN and CDR2 SVGIG (reference sequence). Written as DNA, the CDR3 is TGTGCCTGGAACTTCGGGATGCTCCTGGACAGCCGAAAGGAAAAACTGTTTTTT. Its protein product is CAWNFGMLLDSRKEKLFF.

This chain links TRBV5-1 with TRBJ2-7, with 10 nucleotides matching TRBD1. The ends lost 3 bases at V and 6 bases at J; junction bases unmatched: 6. Germline assignment: CDR1 SGHRS and CDR2 YFSETQ. The CDR3 runs to 14 residues. CDR3 residues: CASSWDRGPVEQYF. The CDR3 DNA reads as TGCGCCAGCAGCTGGGACAGGGGTCCGGTCGAGCAGTACTTC.

The gene calls are TRBV5-1 and TRBJ1-1; 11 bases line up with TRBD1. The germline V gene encodes CDR1 SGHRS and CDR2 YFSETQ. J lost 4 bases, V lost 0 bases, and 8 bases had no gene match. CDR3 length: 17 residues. The DNA for the CDR3 is TGCGCCAGCAGCTTGGGGACAGGGGGCGCCGATTTCACTGAAGCTTTCTTT. Amino acid sequence: CASSLGTGGADFTEAFF.

This clone was detected many times. J is TRBJ2-7 and V is TRBV6-6, with a possible D match to TRBD2 (5 bases). The V gene's germline CDR1 is MNHNY and CDR2 SVGAGI (reference sequence). There are 13 residues in the CDR3. The V and J ends lost 2 bases and 3 bases respectively, with 8 bases between them. The CDR3 spells CASSYPSGYEQYF. The CDR3, as DNA: TGTGCCAGCAGTTACCCCAGCGGCTACGAGCAGTACTTC.

V is TRBV25-1 and J is TRBJ2-2; either TRBD1 or TRBD2 may fit D (5 bases each). Germline V lookup: CDR1 MGHDK, CDR2 SYGVNS. CDR3 length: 14 residues. Trimming took off 0 bases at V and 7 bases at J, with 9 bases between the two ends. The CDR3 DNA sequence: TGTGCCAGCAGTGAATATGGGGGAATCGGGGAGCTGTTTTTT. It codes for CASSEYGGIGELFF.

This chain links TRBV11-1 with TRBJ2-7; 7 bases match TRBD1. Germline V gene sequence: CDR1 SGHAT, CDR2 FQDESV (reference sequence). The junction had 6 bases not matched to a gene; V was cut back by 5 bases and J by 2 bases. The CDR3 runs 14 residues. CDR3 loop: CASSRTGQTYEQYF. The DNA for the CDR3 is TGTGCCAGCAGCCGCACGGGACAGACCTACGAGCAGTACTTC.

The chain links TRBV7-9 to TRBJ2-2; D not resolved. The CDR3 runs to 16 residues. The germline V and J ends were trimmed by 3 bases and 1 base, with 12 bases remaining between them. The germline V gene encodes CDR1 SEHNR and CDR2 FQNEAQ (reference sequence). CDR3 amino acids: CASSFEGWGNTGELFF. CDR3 sequence (DNA): TGTGCCAGCAGCTTTGAAGGTTGGGGGAACACCGGGGAGCTGTTTTTT.

The chain recombines TRBV5-1 with TRBJ2-7; D possibly uses TRBD1 or TRBD2 (7 bases each). This CDR3 is built from 16 residues. The V end lost 0 bases, the J end lost 4 bases, and 17 bases lay between the germline ends. The germline V gene has CDR1 SGHRS and CDR2 YFSETQ. The CDR3 reads CASSLGQGGSYYEQYF. CDR3 nucleotide sequence: TGCGCCAGCAGCTTGGGACAGGGAGGGTCTTATTACGAGCAGTACTTC.

The genes are TRBV6-6 and TRBJ1-2, with TRBD1 matching over 7 bases. Germline assignment: CDR1 MNHNY and CDR2 SVGAGI (reference sequence). V shed 5 bases and J 4 bases; nucleotides not matched to a gene: 7. The CDR3 runs 14 residues. CDR3 DNA sequence: TGTGCCAGCAGTAACGGGGACAGTTTCTATGGCTACACCTTC. Protein: CASSNGDSFYGYTF.

This chain joins TRBV7-2 and TRBJ1-5; no clear D gene. In germline, CDR1 is SGHTA, CDR2 FQGNSA. Trimming took off 2 bases at V and 1 base at J, with 3 bases between the two ends. The CDR3 extends over 13 amino acids. DNA of the CDR3: TGTGCCAGCAGCTTAACCAGCAATCAGCCCCAGCATTTT. It encodes CASSLTSNQPQHF.

The chain employs TRBV4-3 and TRBJ2-7; 7 nucleotides agree with TRBD1. Germline assignment: CDR1 LGHNA and CDR2 YSLEER. J gave up 5 bases and V 0 bases, and 4 bases lay outside the gene matches. This CDR3 contains 14 residues. CDR3 in DNA: TGCGCCAGCAGCCAAGAGAACAGGGGCCACGAGCAGTACTTC. This encodes CASSQENRGHEQYF.

CDR3 DNA: TGTGCCAGCAGCTTACGGGCACCTCGGGGAAACATTCAGTACTTC. Protein: CASSLRAPRGNIQYF. V and J are TRBV7-8 and TRBJ2-4; D perhaps matches TRBD2 (5 bases). Trimming took 2 bases from V and 6 from J, leaving 14 bases between them. The CDR3 covers 15 residues. Germline loops: CDR1 SGHVS, CDR2 FQNEAQ.

V and J are TRBV6-6 and TRBJ1-1; D not certain. Germline V gene data show CDR1 as MNHNY and CDR2 as SVGAGI (reference sequence). The CDR3 has 13 amino acids. The V gene lost 5 bases and the J gene lost 3 bases, with 10 bases spanning the gap. CDR3 DNA sequence: TGTGCCAGCAGTCTTGGAGATTACACTGAAGCTTTCTTT. It translates to CASSLGDYTEAFF.

The gene calls are TRBV7-6 and TRBJ2-3; D is possibly TRBD2 (7 bases). Germline V gene lookup returns CDR1 SGHVS and CDR2 FNYEAQ. CDR3 length: 15 amino acids. V lost 5 bases and J 2 bases, leaving 14 bases between the germline ends. The CDR3 DNA follows: TGTGCCAGCAGCAGGGGGGGGGCGGCCACAGATACGCAGTATTTT. The encoded protein is CASSRGGAATDTQYF.